The rows below give T cell receptor beta chains drawn from one sample of a study of sequential checkpoint blockade in melanoma. Method: immunoSEQ multiplex PCR; TCRdb's copy keeps in-frame clones and lacks some. The sample carries roughly 10,000 clones, under 60% recorded once. Sequencing was performed on CD8+ T cells sorted from blood (inferred from file names), taken from a patient given nivolumab and ipilimumab in sequence. These receptor sequences come from a human donor with melanoma. Both conserved end residues are part of each CDR3. Each record gives: clone size, J gene, D gene, V gene, CDR3 protein, CDR3 DNA. D genes are given only for firm matches. A clone size is listed for some rows: how often the clone was seen (once, few, many), or a class if it is expanded.

few TRBJ1-5 TRBD1 TRBV19 CASSILGGREGNQPQHF TGTGCCAGTAGTATTTTAGGGGGCCGCGAGGGCAATCAGCCCCAGCATTTT
few TRBJ1-1 TRBD1 TRBV4-3 CASSQMTGMLTEAFF TGCGCCAGCAGCCAAATGACAGGGATGTTAACTGAAGCTTTCTTT
few TRBJ2-3 TRBD1 TRBV10-1 CASSADRSDTQYF TGCGCCAGCAGTGCGGACAGGTCAGATACGCAGTATTTT
. TRBJ1-2 TRBD1 TRBV15 CATSIGDRDYYGYTF TGTGCCACCAGTATCGGGGACAGGGACTACTATGGCTACACCTTC
. TRBJ2-7 TRBD1 TRBV2 CASRTFRQGSYEQYF TGTGCCAGCAGGACCTTCCGACAGGGGTCGTACGAGCAGTACTTC
. TRBJ2-7 TRBD1 TRBV5-4 CASSLTGAYEQYF TGTGCCAGCAGCTTGACAGGGGCGTACGAGCAGTACTTC
few TRBJ1-2 . TRBV27 CASSPGQLNYGYTF TGTGCCAGCAGTCCGGGACAACTTAACTATGGCTACACCTTC
. TRBJ2-7 TRBD1 TRBV29-1 CSVSGTGEYEQYF TGCAGCGTTTCGGGGACAGGGGAGTACGAGCAGTACTTC
. TRBJ2-1 . TRBV7-6 CASSLTRNEQFF TGTGCCAGCAGCCTGACGAGGAATGAGCAGTTCTTC
few TRBJ1-1 . TRBV18 CASSPQGDTEAFF TGTGCCAGCTCACCACAGGGGGACACTGAAGCTTTCTTT